The source of this TCR beta chain is a study of molecular identifiers for immune sequencing clone quantification. Preparation methods for the bulk TCR libraries were those previously described, with listed TCR primers. TCRdb reprocessed the PCR reads with MiXCR, giving one entry per CDR3 protein. Among about 500,000 distinct CDR3 sequences listed, roughly 23% were seen once. CDR1 is SGHDN and CDR2 is FVKESK in the germline V gene. This CDR3 has 15 residues. The V segment lost 0 bases and the J segment 8 bases; nucleotides outside the gene matches: 8. This clonotype was observed many times. Preparation of naive CD8 libraries involved roughly 18,000 to 1,100,000 sorted cells and 10%, 30% or 50% RNA.

The chain carries TRBV14 and TRBJ2-5; 8 bases align to TRBD1. Sequencing was carried out using naive CD8+ T cells from blood, with Jurkat cell RNA spiked in. Specified subset: FACS-sorted CD8+CD4-CCR7+CD45RA+ naive T cells. This clonotype originated in a human donor in good health. Some libraries in this study had Jurkat cell RNA spiked in. CDR3: CASSQDHRDRLTQYF. The CDR3 DNA follows: TGTGCCAGCAGCCAAGACCACCGGGACAGGTTAACCCAGTACTTC.